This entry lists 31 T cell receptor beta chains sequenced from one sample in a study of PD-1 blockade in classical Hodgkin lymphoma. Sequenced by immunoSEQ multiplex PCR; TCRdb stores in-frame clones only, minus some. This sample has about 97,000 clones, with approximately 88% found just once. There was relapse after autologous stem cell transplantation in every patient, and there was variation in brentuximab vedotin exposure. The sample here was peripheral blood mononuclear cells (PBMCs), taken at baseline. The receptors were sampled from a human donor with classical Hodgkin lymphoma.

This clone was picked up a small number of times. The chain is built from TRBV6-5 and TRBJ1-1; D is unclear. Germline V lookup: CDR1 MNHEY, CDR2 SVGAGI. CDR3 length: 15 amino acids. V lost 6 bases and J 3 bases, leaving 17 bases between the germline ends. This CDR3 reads CASRRAPGGDTEAFF. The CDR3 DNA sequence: TGTGCCAGCAGAAGGGCCCCGGGCGGGGACACTGAAGCTTTCTTT.

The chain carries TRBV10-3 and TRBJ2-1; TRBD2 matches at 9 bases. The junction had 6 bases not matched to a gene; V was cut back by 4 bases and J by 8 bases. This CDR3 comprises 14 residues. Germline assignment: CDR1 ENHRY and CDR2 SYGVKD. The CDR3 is CAISALAGPHEQFF. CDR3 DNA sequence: TGTGCCATCAGTGCCCTAGCGGGACCCCATGAGCAGTTCTTC.

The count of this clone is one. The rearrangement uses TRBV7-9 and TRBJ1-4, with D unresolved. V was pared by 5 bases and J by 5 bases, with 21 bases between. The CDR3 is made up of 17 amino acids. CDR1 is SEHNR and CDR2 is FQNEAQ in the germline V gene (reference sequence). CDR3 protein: CASSLSLNSGPNEKLFF. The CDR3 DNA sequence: TGTGCCAGCAGCCTGTCCCTAAATTCGGGCCCCAATGAAAAACTGTTTTTT.

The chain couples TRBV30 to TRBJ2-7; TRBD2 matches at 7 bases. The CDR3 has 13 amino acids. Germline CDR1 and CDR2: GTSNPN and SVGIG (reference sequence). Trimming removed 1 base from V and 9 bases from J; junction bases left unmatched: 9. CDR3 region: CAWSEVGGQVQYF. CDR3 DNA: TGTGCCTGGAGTGAGGTGGGAGGGCAGGTGCAGTACTTC.

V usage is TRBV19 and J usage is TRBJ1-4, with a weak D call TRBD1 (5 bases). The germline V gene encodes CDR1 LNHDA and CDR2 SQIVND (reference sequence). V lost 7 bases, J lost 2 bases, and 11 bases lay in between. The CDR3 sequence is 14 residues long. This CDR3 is CASTLGTTNEKLFF. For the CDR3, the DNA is TGTGCCAGTACCTTGGGGACCACTAATGAAAAACTGTTTTTT.

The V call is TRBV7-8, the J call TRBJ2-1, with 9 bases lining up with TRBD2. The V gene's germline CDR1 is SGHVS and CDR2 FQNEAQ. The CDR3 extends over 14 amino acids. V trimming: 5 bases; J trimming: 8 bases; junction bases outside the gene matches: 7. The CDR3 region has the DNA TGTGCCAGCAGCCCAATCTTAGCGGGAGATGAGCAGTTCTTC. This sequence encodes CASSPILAGDEQFF.

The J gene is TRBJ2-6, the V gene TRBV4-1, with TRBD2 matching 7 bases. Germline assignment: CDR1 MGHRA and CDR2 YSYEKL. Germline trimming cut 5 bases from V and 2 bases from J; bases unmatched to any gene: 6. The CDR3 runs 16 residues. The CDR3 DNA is TGCGCCAGCAGCTCTAATCGGGGGGCTGGGGCCAACGTCCTGACTTTC. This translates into CASSSNRGAGANVLTF.

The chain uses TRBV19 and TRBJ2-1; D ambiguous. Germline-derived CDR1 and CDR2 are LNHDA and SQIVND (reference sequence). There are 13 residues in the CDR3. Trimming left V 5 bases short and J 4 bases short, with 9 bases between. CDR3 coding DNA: TGTGCCAGTAGTCTCCCCCCGTACAATGAGCAGTTCTTC. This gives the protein CASSLPPYNEQFF.

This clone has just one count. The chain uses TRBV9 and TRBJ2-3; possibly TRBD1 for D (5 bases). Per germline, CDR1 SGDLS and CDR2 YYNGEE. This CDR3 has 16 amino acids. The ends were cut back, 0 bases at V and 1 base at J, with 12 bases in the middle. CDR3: CASSVDPDIRTDTQYF. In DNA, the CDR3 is TGTGCCAGCAGCGTAGACCCGGACATCCGCACAGATACGCAGTATTTT.

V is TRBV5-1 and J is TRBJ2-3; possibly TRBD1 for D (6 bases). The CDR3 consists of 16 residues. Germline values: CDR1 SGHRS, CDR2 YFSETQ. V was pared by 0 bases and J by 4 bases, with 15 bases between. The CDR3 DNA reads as TGCGCCAGCAGCTTGGGAACAGGGTCAATAGCAGATACGCAGTATTTT. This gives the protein CASSLGTGSIADTQYF.

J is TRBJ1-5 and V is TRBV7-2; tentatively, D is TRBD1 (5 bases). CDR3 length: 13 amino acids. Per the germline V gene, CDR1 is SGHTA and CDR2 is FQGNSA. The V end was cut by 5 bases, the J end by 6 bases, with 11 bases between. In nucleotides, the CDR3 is TGTGCCAGCAGCCAGGGTGAGAGTCAGCCCCAGCATTTT. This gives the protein CASSQGESQPQHF.

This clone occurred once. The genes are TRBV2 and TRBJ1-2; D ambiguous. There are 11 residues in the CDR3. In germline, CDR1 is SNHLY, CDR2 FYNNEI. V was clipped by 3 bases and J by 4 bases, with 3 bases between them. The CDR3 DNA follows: TGTGCCAGCAGTGAGACCTATGGCTACACCTTC. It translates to CASSETYGYTF.

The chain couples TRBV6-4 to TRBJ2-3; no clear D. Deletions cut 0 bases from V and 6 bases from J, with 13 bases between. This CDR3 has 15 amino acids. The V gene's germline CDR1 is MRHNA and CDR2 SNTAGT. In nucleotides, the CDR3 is TGTGCCAGCAGTGACTCTGGGGTAATCACGGATACGCAGTATTTT. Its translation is CASSDSGVITDTQYF.

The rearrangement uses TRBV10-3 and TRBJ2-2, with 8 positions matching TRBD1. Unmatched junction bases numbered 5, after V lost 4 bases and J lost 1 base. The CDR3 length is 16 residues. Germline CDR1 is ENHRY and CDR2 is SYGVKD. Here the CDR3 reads CAISGGGQGNTGELFF. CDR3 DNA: TGTGCCATCAGTGGGGGAGGACAGGGGAACACCGGGGAGCTGTTTTTT.

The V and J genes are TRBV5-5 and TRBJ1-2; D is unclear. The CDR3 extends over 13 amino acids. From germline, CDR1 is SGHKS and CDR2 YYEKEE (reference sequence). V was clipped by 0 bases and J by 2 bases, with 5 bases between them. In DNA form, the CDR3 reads TGTGCCAGCAGCTTGGCTCAGAACTATGGCTACACCTTC. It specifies CASSLAQNYGYTF.

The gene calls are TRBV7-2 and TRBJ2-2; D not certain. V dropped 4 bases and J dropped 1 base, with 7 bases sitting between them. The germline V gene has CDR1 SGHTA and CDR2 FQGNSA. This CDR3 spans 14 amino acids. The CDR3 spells CASSSNLNTGELFF. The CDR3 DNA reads TGTGCCAGCAGCTCAAATCTGAACACCGGGGAGCTGTTTTTT.

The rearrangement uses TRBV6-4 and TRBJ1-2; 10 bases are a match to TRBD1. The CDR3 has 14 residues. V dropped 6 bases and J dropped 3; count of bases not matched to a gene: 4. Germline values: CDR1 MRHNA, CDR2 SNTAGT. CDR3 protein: CASSLGTGDYGYTF. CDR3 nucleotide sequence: TGTGCCAGCAGCCTCGGGACAGGGGACTATGGCTACACCTTC.

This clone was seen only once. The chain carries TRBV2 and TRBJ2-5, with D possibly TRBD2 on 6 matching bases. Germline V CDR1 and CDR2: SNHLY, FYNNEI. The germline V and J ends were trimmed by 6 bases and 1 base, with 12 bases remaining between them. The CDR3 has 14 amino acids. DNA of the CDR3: TGTGCCAGCAGGTGGGGCGGGACCCAAGAGACCCAGTACTTC. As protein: CASRWGGTQETQYF.

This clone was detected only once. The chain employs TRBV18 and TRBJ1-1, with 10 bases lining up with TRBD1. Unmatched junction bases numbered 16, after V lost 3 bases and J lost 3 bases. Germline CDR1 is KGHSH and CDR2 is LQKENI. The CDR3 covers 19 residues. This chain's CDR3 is CASSPRRDRGPLSDTEAFF. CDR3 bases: TGTGCCAGCTCACCGCGGAGGGACAGGGGCCCATTATCGGACACTGAAGCTTTCTTT.

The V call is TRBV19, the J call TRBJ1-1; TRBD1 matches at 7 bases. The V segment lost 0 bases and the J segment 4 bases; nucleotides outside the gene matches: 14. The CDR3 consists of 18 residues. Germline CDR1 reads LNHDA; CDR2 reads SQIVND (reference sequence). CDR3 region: CASSIDLQGLRMGTEAFF. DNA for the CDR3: TGTGCCAGTAGTATAGATCTACAGGGGCTCCGAATGGGCACTGAAGCTTTCTTT. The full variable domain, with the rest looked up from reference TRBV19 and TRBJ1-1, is DGGITQSPKYLFRKEGQNVTLSCEQNLNHDAMYWYRQDPGQGLRLIYYSQIVNDFQKGDIAEGYSVSREKKESFPLTVTSAQKNPTAFYLCASSIDLQGLRMGTEAFFGQGTRLTVV.

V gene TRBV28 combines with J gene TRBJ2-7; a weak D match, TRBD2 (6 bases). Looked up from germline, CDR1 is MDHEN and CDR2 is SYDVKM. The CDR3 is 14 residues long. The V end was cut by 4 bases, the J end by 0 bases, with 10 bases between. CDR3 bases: TGTGCCAGCAGTTCCGAGACTAGCTCCTACGAGCAGTACTTC. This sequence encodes CASSSETSSYEQYF.

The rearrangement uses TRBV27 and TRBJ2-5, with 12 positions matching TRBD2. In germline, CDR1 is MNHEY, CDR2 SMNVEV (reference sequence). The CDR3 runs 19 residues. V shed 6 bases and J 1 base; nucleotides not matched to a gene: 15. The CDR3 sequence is CASSRPTLAGGPIQETQYF. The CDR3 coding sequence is TGTGCCAGCAGCCGACCTACGCTAGCGGGAGGGCCGATCCAAGAGACCCAGTACTTC.

This CDR3 reads CASSAQGTETQYF. The CDR3 DNA follows: TGTGCCAGCAGTGCACAGGGGACAGAGACCCAGTACTTC. The chain is built from TRBV25-1 and TRBJ2-5; 7 nucleotides line up with TRBD1. This CDR3 has 13 amino acids. V lost 4 bases to trimming and J lost 4 bases; unmatched junction nucleotides: 3. The germline gives CDR1 MGHDK, CDR2 SYGVNS.

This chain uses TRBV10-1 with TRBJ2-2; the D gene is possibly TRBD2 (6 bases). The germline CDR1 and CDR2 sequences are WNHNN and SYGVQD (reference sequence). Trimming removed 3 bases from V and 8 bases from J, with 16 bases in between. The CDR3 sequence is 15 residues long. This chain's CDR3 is CASSERRAVAGELFF. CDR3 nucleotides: TGCGCCAGCAGTGAACGGAGGGCGGTGGCGGGGGAGCTGTTTTTT.

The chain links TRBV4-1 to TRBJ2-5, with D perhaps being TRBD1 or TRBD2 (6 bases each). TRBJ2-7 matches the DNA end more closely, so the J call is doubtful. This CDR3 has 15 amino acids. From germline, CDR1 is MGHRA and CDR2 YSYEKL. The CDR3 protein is CASSQNTGALTEQYF. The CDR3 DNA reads TGCGCCAGCAGCCAAAATACGGGGGCTTTAACCGAGCAGTACTTC.

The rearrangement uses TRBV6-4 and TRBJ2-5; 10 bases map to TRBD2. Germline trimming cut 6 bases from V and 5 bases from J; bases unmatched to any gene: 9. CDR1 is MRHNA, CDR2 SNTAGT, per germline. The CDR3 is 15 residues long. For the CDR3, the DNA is TGTGCCAGCAGCCTCAGCGGGAGGGCCGGGGAGACCCAGTACTTC. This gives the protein CASSLSGRAGETQYF.

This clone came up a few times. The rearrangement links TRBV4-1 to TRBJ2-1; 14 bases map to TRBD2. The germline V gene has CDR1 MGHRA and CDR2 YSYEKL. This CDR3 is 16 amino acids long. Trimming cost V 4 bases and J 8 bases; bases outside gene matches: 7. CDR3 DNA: TGCGCCAGCAGCCTACGACTAGCGGGAGGGGTGGATGAGCAGTTCTTC. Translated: CASSLRLAGGVDEQFF.

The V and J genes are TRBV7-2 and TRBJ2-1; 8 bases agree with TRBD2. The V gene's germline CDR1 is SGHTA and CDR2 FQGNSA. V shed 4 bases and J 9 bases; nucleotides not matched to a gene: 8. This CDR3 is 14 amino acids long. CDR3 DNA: TGTGCCAGCAGCTCCCCGGGACTAGTAACTGAGCAGTTCTTC. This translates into CASSSPGLVTEQFF. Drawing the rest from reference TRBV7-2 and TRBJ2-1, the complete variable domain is GAGVSQSPSNKVTEKGKDVELRCDPISGHTALYWYRQSLGQGLEFLIYFQGNSAPDKSGLPSDRFSAERTGGSVSTLTIQRTQQEDSAVYLCASSSPGLVTEQFFGPGTRLTVL.

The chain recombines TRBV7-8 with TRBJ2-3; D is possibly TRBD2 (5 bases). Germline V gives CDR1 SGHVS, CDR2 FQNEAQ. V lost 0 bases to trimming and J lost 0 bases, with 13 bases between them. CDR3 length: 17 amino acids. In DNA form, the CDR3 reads TGTGCCAGCAGCTTAGCGGGCCCCAGCGGAAGCACAGATACGCAGTATTTT. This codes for CASSLAGPSGSTDTQYF.

CDR3 DNA sequence: TGTGCCAGCAGCCCCCCCCCAGCCCCACGCGAAGCTTTCTTT. Its protein is CASSPPPAPREAFF. The chain couples TRBV7-9 to TRBJ1-1; D gene unclear. The CDR3 runs 14 residues. Per germline, CDR1 SEHNR and CDR2 FQNEAQ (reference sequence). V gave up 5 bases and J gave up 8 bases, with 18 bases separating them.

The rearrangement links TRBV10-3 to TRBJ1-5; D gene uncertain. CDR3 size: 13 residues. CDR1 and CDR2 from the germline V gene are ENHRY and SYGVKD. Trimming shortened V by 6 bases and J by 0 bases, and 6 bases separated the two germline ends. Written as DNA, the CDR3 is TGTGCCATCAGCGGGGATAGCAATCAGCCCCAGCATTTT. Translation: CAISGDSNQPQHF.